Included here is one TCR beta chain sequence, with context. What it binds is unknown. PCR was performed using 60 Vbeta and 13 Jbeta primers. TCRdb keeps only in-frame clones here, not all; method: immunoSEQ multiplex PCR. The sample has 100,000 to 150,000 clones, around 78% seen once. The sample originates from a study of cytomegalovirus exposure and HLA in healthy donors. Study-wide findings and caveats: Earlier findings revealed that most TCR beta V segments proved productive either about 90% or about 30% of the time. There was a cluster of highly shared sequence variants that was likely a sequencing artifact. The presence/absence work took it that sequencing depth was about the same across donors.

The CDR3 runs to 15 residues. V was clipped by 4 bases and J by 6 bases, with 21 bases between them. Per germline, CDR1 SQVTM and CDR2 ANQGSEA. The gene calls are TRBV29-1 and TRBJ1-2; D possibly corresponds to TRBD1 (5 bases). The sequence derives from a woman in her 40s in good health and CMV-seronegative. Sequencing input: PBMCs. CDR3 coding DNA: TGCAGCGTTGCCCCACCAAAACAGGTACTGGATGGCTACACCTTC. The encoded protein is CSVAPPKQVLDGYTF.